This T cell receptor beta chain came from a study of blood T cell repertoires in COVID-19. Sequencing used immunoSEQ multiplex PCR; TCRdb keeps in-frame clones, though not all of them. This table holds some 80,000 clones, 70% to 85% found once. CDR1 SGHRS and CDR2 YFSETQ come from the germline V gene. This CDR3 spans 16 amino acids. Between the trimmed V and J ends, which lost 0 bases and 0 bases, there was a span of 10 bases. The receptor's source is a woman in her forties or fifties with acute or convalescent COVID-19. The J gene is TRBJ2-1, the V gene TRBV5-1; D is perhaps TRBD2 (6 bases). The specimen sequenced was peripheral blood. CDR3 nucleotides: TGCGCCAGCAGCTTGGGGCTAGCGAGCTCCTACAATGAGCAGTTCTTC. The encoded protein is CASSLGLASSYNEQFF.